The 21 T cell receptor beta chains in this list originate from one sample, sequenced in a study of cytomegalovirus exposure and HLA in healthy donors. PCR involved 60 Vbeta and 13 Jbeta primers. Assay used: immunoSEQ multiplex PCR; TCRdb lists only in-frame clones, some missing. The sample yields more than 150,000 clones, 80% seen once. Sequencing used PBMCs. Source of these receptors: a boy between 10 and 17 years old in good health and CMV-seronegative.

CDR3 amino acids: CASSPEPSGNQPQHF. CDR3 nucleotide sequence: TGTGCCAGCTCACCCGAACCGAGTGGCAATCAGCCCCAGCATTTT. This chain connects TRBV18 to TRBJ1-5, with unresolved D. Germline values: CDR1 KGHSH, CDR2 LQKENI. The germline V and J ends were trimmed by 3 bases and 2 bases, with 11 bases remaining between them. This CDR3 has 15 residues.

The chain uses TRBV11-3 and TRBJ2-7, with a possible D match to TRBD2 (5 bases). The CDR3 has 16 residues. The germline V gene has CDR1 SGHNT and CDR2 YENEEA. V was shortened by 5 bases and J by 2 bases, with 19 bases between the two germline ends. CDR3 coding DNA: TGTGCCAGCAGCCCCCGCGGGCAGGAACTAACCTACGAGCAGTACTTC. Amino acids: CASSPRGQELTYEQYF.

The rearrangement links TRBV27 to TRBJ1-2, with D perhaps TRBD1 (5 bases). V gave up 2 bases and J gave up 8 bases, with 15 bases separating them. This CDR3 has 14 amino acids. Germline CDR1 is MNHEY and CDR2 is SMNVEV (reference sequence). CDR3 residues: CASSLVSWGGGYTF. For the CDR3, the DNA is TGTGCCAGCAGTTTAGTTTCGTGGGGGGGAGGCTACACCTTC.

This chain joins TRBV1 and TRBJ2-5; the listed D gene, TRBD2, was not tested against the DNA. TRBV1 is a pseudogene. This CDR3 is built from 15 residues. DNA of the CDR3: TGCACCAGCCCCGAGCGGGGGTCCCCCCAAGAGACCCAGTACTTC. Its translation: CTSPERGSPQETQYF.

This rearrangement joins TRBV19 to TRBJ1-2; 7 bases align to TRBD1. Germline loops: CDR1 LNHDA, CDR2 SQIVND (reference sequence). The V and J ends lost 4 bases and 3 bases, in that order; junction bases with no gene match: 2. This CDR3 has 13 amino acids. The chain's CDR3 is CASSKGQDYGYTF. Here the CDR3 DNA reads TGTGCCAGTAGTAAAGGACAGGACTATGGCTACACCTTC.

The gene calls are TRBV18 and TRBJ1-1; 7 nucleotides align to TRBD1. This CDR3 is built from 15 residues. Losses at the gene ends were 3 bases for V and 1 base for J; bases not matched to a gene: 5. Germline CDR1 reads KGHSH; CDR2 reads LQKENI. For the CDR3, the DNA is TGTGCCAGCTCACCTACCGGGACAGCGAACACTGAAGCTTTCTTT. Its protein is CASSPTGTANTEAFF.

This chain links TRBV5-1 with TRBJ1-1; tentatively, D is TRBD1 (5 bases). CDR3 length equals 15 residues. Germline CDR1 reads SGHRS; CDR2 reads YFSETQ. The V gene lost 4 bases and the J gene lost 1 base, with 14 bases spanning the gap. In nucleotides, the CDR3 is TGCGCCAGCAGCCCCCGGGACGGGAGGAACACTGAAGCTTTCTTT. Its translation is CASSPRDGRNTEAFF.

This rearrangement joins TRBV7-3 to TRBJ2-7; 9 bases are shared with TRBD2. V was pared by 2 bases and J by 5 bases, with 4 bases of the junction left unmatched. In germline, CDR1 is SGHTA, CDR2 FQGTGA. The CDR3 spans 14 residues. In nucleotides, the CDR3 is TGTGCCAGCAGCTTACGGCCTAGCGGGGACGAGCAGTACTTC. Its translation: CASSLRPSGDEQYF.

The chain combines TRBV6-1 with TRBJ2-7; tentatively, D is TRBD1 (6 bases). Germline CDR1 is MNHNS and CDR2 is SASEGT. The CDR3 runs to 13 residues. Trimming pared 6 bases from V and 2 bases from J, leaving 11 bases between. The CDR3 reads CASSSGVPYEQYF. The CDR3 DNA reads as TGTGCCAGCAGCTCAGGGGTTCCCTACGAGCAGTACTTC.

The rearrangement joins TRBV6-1 to TRBJ1-2; TRBD1 matches 9 bases. This CDR3 has 13 residues. The V gene's germline CDR1 is MNHNS and CDR2 SASEGT. With V trimmed by 5 bases and J by 8 bases, 6 bases remained unmatched. The CDR3, as DNA: TGTGCCAGCAGTCGGGGGACAGGGAGCGGCTACACCTTC. It yields the protein CASSRGTGSGYTF.

A single count supports this clone. CDR3 nucleotides: TGTGCCAGCAGTGTACATGGAGGGGACTACGAGCAGTACTTC. It yields the protein CASSVHGGDYEQYF. This chain connects TRBV6-1 to TRBJ2-7, with D possibly matching TRBD2 (6 bases). From germline, CDR1 is MNHNS and CDR2 SASEGT. The CDR3 consists of 14 residues. Trimming stripped 4 bases from V and 3 bases from J, with 13 bases between.

The chain links TRBV12-5 to TRBJ1-2; TRBD1 might be the D (6 bases). V was cut by 1 base and J by 6 bases, with 12 bases left in between. The CDR3 covers 14 residues. Germline V gives CDR1 LGHNT, CDR2 FRNRAP. The CDR3 reads CASGLAQGVHGYTF. CDR3 coding DNA: TGTGCTAGTGGTTTGGCACAGGGAGTTCATGGCTACACCTTC.

This rearrangement joins TRBV19 to TRBJ2-7; 12 bases line up with TRBD2. The CDR3 extends over 15 amino acids. CDR1 is LNHDA and CDR2 is SQIVND in the germline V gene (reference sequence). With 5 bases clipped from V and 7 bases from J, the junction kept 9 bases outside the gene matches. DNA for the CDR3: TGTGCCAGTAGTCCGACTAGCGGGAGCGCAAAAGAGCAGTACTTC. The encoded protein is CASSPTSGSAKEQYF.

The chain recombines TRBV6-6 with TRBJ2-2, with D possibly matching TRBD1 (5 bases). The CDR3 is 15 residues long. CDR1 is MNHNY, CDR2 SVGAGI, per germline (reference sequence). V dropped 6 bases and J dropped 3 bases, with 14 bases sitting between them. This chain's CDR3 is CASRSRQIDTGELFF. The CDR3 coding sequence is TGTGCCAGCAGATCGAGACAGATCGACACCGGGGAGCTGTTTTTT.

The chain has TRBV7-9 and TRBJ1-1; D is uncertain. With 2 bases removed from V and 1 base from J, the gap between germline ends came to 5 bases. The CDR3 consists of 13 residues. Germline V lookup: CDR1 SEHNR, CDR2 FQNEAQ (reference sequence). Here the CDR3 DNA reads TGTGCCAGCAGCTTATCAGGGAACACTGAAGCTTTCTTT. This gives the protein CASSLSGNTEAFF.

The chain recombines TRBV9 with TRBJ2-2, with 11 bases identical to TRBD1. The germline CDR1 and CDR2 sequences are SGDLS and YYNGEE. This CDR3 spans 15 amino acids. V lost 3 bases, J lost 9 bases, and 7 bases stayed unmatched. In DNA form, the CDR3 reads TGTGCCAGCAGCGCCGAGGACAGGGGGCCTTGGGAGCTGTTTTTT. Its protein is CASSAEDRGPWELFF.

V and J are TRBV5-1 and TRBJ2-4; TRBD1 is a possible D gene (6 bases). The CDR3 is 14 amino acids. CDR1 SGHRS and CDR2 YFSETQ come from the germline V gene. V lost 0 bases to trimming and J lost 8 bases, with 12 bases between them. CDR3 sequence: CASSLGQEKDIQYF. The CDR3 bases are TGCGCCAGCAGCTTGGGACAGGAGAAAGACATTCAGTACTTC.

This clone was counted only a few times. The chain joins TRBV30 to TRBJ1-1; D is unclear. The germline V and J ends were trimmed by 0 bases and 3 bases, with 8 bases remaining between them. The CDR3 spans 13 residues. CDR1 and CDR2 from the germline V gene are GTSNPN and SVGIG (reference sequence). The CDR3 sequence is CAWSVAGYTEAFF. The CDR3 bases are TGTGCCTGGAGTGTCGCGGGGTACACTGAAGCTTTCTTT.

This clone showed up just a few times. The V gene is TRBV7-3, the J gene TRBJ1-1; no clear D gene. Germline V gene sequence: CDR1 SGHTA, CDR2 FQGTGA. The CDR3 covers 18 residues. Trimming removed 6 bases at V and 1 base at J, with 24 bases between. CDR3 coding DNA: TGTGCCAGCAGTCTAATTCAGTGGTCCCGAGGCACGAACACTGAAGCTTTCTTT. It yields the protein CASSLIQWSRGTNTEAFF.

The chain recombines TRBV21-1 with TRBJ2-7; no check of the table's D call, TRBD1, against the DNA was made. TRBV21-1 is reported as a pseudogene. The CDR3 is 18 amino acids. The CDR3 DNA reads as TGTGCCAGCAGCAAAGAAGATCCAGGGGGATTCAGGTCCGACGAGCAGTACTTC. It specifies CASSKEDPGGFRSDEQYF.

V is TRBV2 and J is TRBJ2-1; TRBD2 is a possible D gene (6 bases). V dropped 1 base and J dropped 1 base, with 23 bases sitting between them. The CDR3 runs to 20 residues. Germline V gene data show CDR1 as SNHLY and CDR2 as FYNNEI. As DNA, the CDR3 is TGTGCCAGCAGTGAAGATCGGTTGCCAAGCGGGCCCCTGTCCTACAATGAGCAGTTCTTC. This sequence encodes CASSEDRLPSGPLSYNEQFF.